This entry lists 7 T cell receptor beta chains sequenced from one sample in a study of T cells in Graves' hyperthyroidism and ophthalmopathy. RNA transcripts were the template for amplifying TCR beta CDR3 regions. A first-round RT-PCR of the TCR CDR3 used the HTBI primer set. Using its own MiXCR run on the multiplex PCR reads, TCRdb lists one record per CDR3 protein. This sample has about 420,000 distinct CDR3 sequences, with about an eighth found just once. Source material: blood. These receptors all stem from a woman under 30 with Graves' hyperthyroidism.

Comment on this clonotype: A read error may produce the germline difference seen at one junction end. The chain links TRBV12-3 or TRBV12-4 to TRBJ2-2; the D is unclear. This CDR3 contains 11 residues. The CDR3 bases are TGTGCCAGCTGTTTGCCCGGGGAGCTGTTTTTT. Its translation is CASCLPGELFF.

The CDR3 region has the DNA TGTGCCTGGAGGCCGGGGGGGGGTGTCGGCTACACCTTC. This translates into CAWRPGGGVGYTF. This chain joins TRBV30 and TRBJ1-2; perhaps TRBD1 as D (5 bases). Germline CDR1 GTSNPN, CDR2 SVGIG (reference sequence). The CDR3 totals 13 residues. The V gene lost 3 bases and the J gene lost 8 bases, with 16 bases spanning the gap.

The table lists this clonotype with a few counts. The chain couples TRBV6-1 to TRBJ1-2; D unresolved. CDR1 and CDR2 (germline): MNHNS, SASEGT. The CDR3 spans 15 residues. V gave up 6 bases and J gave up 7 bases, with 21 bases separating them. The CDR3 sequence: CASRGSRGGRSGYTF. In nucleotides, the CDR3 is TGTGCCAGCAGGGGGTCGCGGGGAGGGCGAAGTGGCTACACCTTC.

This clonotype occurred many times. This chain connects TRBV7-8 to TRBJ2-7; possibly TRBD1 or TRBD2 for D (5 bases each). Germline-derived CDR1 and CDR2 are SGHVS and FQNEAQ. CDR3 length: 14 amino acids. Trimming took 7 bases from V and 6 from J, leaving 19 bases between them. The CDR3 spells CASNRGDRTGEQYF. As DNA, the CDR3 is TGTGCCAGCAACCGGGGAGACAGAACGGGCGAGCAGTACTTC. Drawing the rest from reference TRBV7-8 and TRBJ2-7, the complete variable domain is GAGVSQSPRYKVAKRGQDVALRCDPISGHVSLFWYQQALGQGPEFLTYFQNEAQLDKSGLPSDRFFAERPEGSVSTLKIQRTQQEDSAVYLCASNRGDRTGEQYFGPGTRLTVT.

This clonotype was found many times. The chain links TRBV5-1 to TRBJ1-1; D possibly corresponds to TRBD1 (5 bases). CDR1 and CDR2 (germline): SGHRS, YFSETQ. The germline V and J ends were trimmed by 5 bases and 1 base, with 12 bases remaining between them. The length of the CDR3 is 14 residues. The CDR3 here is CASRKPDRNTEAFF. Here the CDR3 DNA reads TGCGCCAGCAGGAAACCCGACAGGAACACTGAAGCTTTCTTT.

This sequence joins TRBV20-1 and TRBJ1-1; tentative D call: TRBD1 (6 bases). Per the germline V gene, CDR1 is DFQATT and CDR2 is SNEGSKA (reference sequence). The CDR3 is 13 amino acids. V gave up 3 bases and J gave up 5 bases, with 13 bases separating them. The CDR3 loop reads CSARGGGGTEAFF. The DNA for the CDR3 is TGCAGTGCTAGGGGAGGGGGGGGGACTGAAGCTTTCTTT.

This clonotype was counted many times. The chain recombines TRBV20-1 with TRBJ2-7, with a tentative D call TRBD2 (6 bases). The CDR3 spans 16 residues. The germline V gene has CDR1 DFQATT and CDR2 SNEGSKA (reference sequence). V was shortened by 3 bases and J by 5 bases, with 23 bases between the two germline ends. The CDR3 DNA reads as TGCAGTGCTAGCGGGCAGGGTATTATTGGCGGGGACGAGCAGTACTTC. Translated: CSASGQGIIGGDEQYF.